The rows below give T cell receptor beta chains drawn from one sample of a study of blood T cell repertoires in COVID-19. Produced via immunoSEQ multiplex PCR; TCRdb's table is partial and in-frame only. The sample lists some 120,000 clones, about 90% seen once, with 18% in the top ten. The sequenced material came from peripheral blood. These receptors were collected from a woman aged 45-60 years who had recovered from COVID-19. Each CDR3 is given with its conserved first and last residue. A D gene is named only where the DNA matches it firmly. Clone size is given for some rows only: seen once, a few or many times, or a class if the clone is expanded.

d_call	j_call	cdr3_length	clone_size	v_call	cdr3_nt	cdr3_aa
TRBD2	TRBJ2-7	15	-	TRBV11-3	TGTGCCAGCAGCTTTCATGGACTAGCGGCCTACGAGCAGTACTTC	CASSFHGLAAYEQYF
-	TRBJ2-3	14	once	TRBV19	TGTGCCAGTAGTTCGGGCAGGAGGGCAGATACGCAGTATTTT	CASSSGRRADTQYF
TRBD1	TRBJ1-6	16	-	TRBV2	TGTGCCAGCAGTGAATGGACAGGGGAGGAGAATTCACCCCTCCACTTT	CASSEWTGEENSPLHF
TRBD1	TRBJ1-3	17	-	TRBV11-3	TGTGCCAGCAGCCAAGCCCTCCAGGGGGCAAGAGGAAACACCATATATTTT	CASSQALQGARGNTIYF
TRBD1	TRBJ1-5	13	-	TRBV19	TGTGCCAGTAGTAACCAGGGGGATCAGCCCCAGCATTTT	CASSNQGDQPQHF
TRBD1	TRBJ2-7	14	few	TRBV2	TGTGCCAGCAGTGAGCAGGGGGAGACCTACGAGCAGTACTTC	CASSEQGETYEQYF
TRBD1	TRBJ2-1	13	few	TRBV4-2	TGTGCCAGCAGCCATGCTACGGGACAGGAGCAGTTCTTC	CASSHATGQEQFF
TRBD1	TRBJ1-2	14	-	TRBV5-6	TGTGCCAGCAGCCTTGACAGGGGGCCGAGTGGCTACACCTTC	CASSLDRGPSGYTF
TRBD1	TRBJ1-2	16	once	TRBV2	TGTGCCAGCGTTAACCAGGGACAGGATAAGGACTATGGCTACACCTTC	CASVNQGQDKDYGYTF
-	TRBJ1-2	17	-	TRBV14	TGTGCCAGCAGCCAAGAAGGCGGGGGCTGGAGAAGTGGTGGCTACACCTTC	CASSQEGGGWRSGGYTF
TRBD2	TRBJ2-2	15	-	TRBV6-2/TRBV6-3	TGTGCCAGCAGTTACTGGCGGGAGCCCCCCGGGGAGCTGTTTTTT	CASSYWREPPGELFF
-	TRBJ2-6	16	once	TRBV6-4	TGTGCCAGCAGCGAGGGAAGCCTCTCTGGGGCCAACGTCCTGACTTTC	CASSEGSLSGANVLTF
TRBD2	TRBJ2-7	16	-	TRBV7-6	TGTGCCAGCAGCCCCGCCGGGACTAGCGGATCCTACGAGCAGTACTTC	CASSPAGTSGSYEQYF
-	TRBJ2-5	13	-	TRBV12-3/TRBV12-4	TGTGCCAGCAGTTACCGGGTCGGGGAGACCCAGTACTTC	CASSYRVGETQYF
TRBD2	TRBJ2-3	15	-	TRBV5-1	TGCGCCAGCAGGATAGCGGGGGGAATCACAGATACGCAGTATTTT	CASRIAGGITDTQYF
-	TRBJ2-1	15	-	TRBV7-9	TGTGCCAGCAGCTTAGCCAGGGGTACCTACAATGAGCAGTTCTTC	CASSLARGTYNEQFF
TRBD1	TRBJ2-1	14	-	TRBV19	TGTGCCAGTAGTCCGACAGGGTTGGGAGATGAGCAGTTCTTC	CASSPTGLGDEQFF
TRBD2	TRBJ2-3	14	-	TRBV14	TGTGCCAGCAGCCCGGCGGGAGCGACAGATACGCAGTATTTT	CASSPAGATDTQYF
-	TRBJ1-1	13	-	TRBV20-1	TGCAGTGCTAGTGACAACATGAACACTGAAGCTTTCTTT	CSASDNMNTEAFF
-	TRBJ2-7	16	-	TRBV3-1/TRBV3-2	TGTGCCAGCAGCCCATATTCTCATAGGGGAAACGCCGAGCAGTACTTC	CASSPYSHRGNAEQYF
-	TRBJ2-5	13	-	TRBV28	TGTGCCAGCAGTGCGGATCGGATAGAGACCCAGTACTTC	CASSADRIETQYF
TRBD2	TRBJ2-1	14	-	TRBV4-3	TGCGCCAGCAGCGCGAGACTAGCGTACAATGAGCAGTTCTTC	CASSARLAYNEQFF
TRBD1	TRBJ2-1	17	-	TRBV18	TGTGCCAGCTCACTAGTCCCCCCAGGGGGCACTTACAATGAGCAGTTCTTC	CASSLVPPGGTYNEQFF
-	TRBJ2-7	18	-	TRBV4-3	TGCGCCAGCAGCCAGCTCCCTCTGGGGGCGGGGGCCGGCTACGAGCAGTACTTC	CASSQLPLGAGAGYEQYF
TRBD1	TRBJ1-2	15	-	TRBV5-1	TGCGCCAGCAGCTCTACCCCAGGGGGCAGCGGTGGCTACACCTTC	CASSSTPGGSGGYTF
TRBD2	TRBJ2-1	15	-	TRBV4-1	TGCGCCAGCAGCCAAGTTAGCGGGAGGGGGAATGAGCAGTTCTTC	CASSQVSGRGNEQFF
TRBD1	TRBJ2-7	15	-	TRBV6-6	TGTGCCAGCAGTTACTCGCCGGGACAGGGTTACGAGCAGTACTTC	CASSYSPGQGYEQYF
-	TRBJ1-1	15	-	TRBV11-2	TGTGCCAGCAGCCGCTCTTCTTGGGGGCACACTGAAGCTTTCTTT	CASSRSSWGHTEAFF
TRBD2	TRBJ2-7	17	-	TRBV5-6	TGTGCCAGCAGCTTGGCTGGGGTGCGGGAGGTCTCCTACGAGCAGTACTTC	CASSLAGVREVSYEQYF